The clone carrying this TCR beta chain was recorded many times. The antigen is undetermined. This sample was taken from a study of T cells in Graves' hyperthyroidism and ophthalmopathy. Findings and caveats of the study: Researchers found most expanded thyroid clonotypes above 0.001 in blood as well.

Amplification yielded TCR beta CDR3 regions, with RNA transcripts as the source. RT-PCR in the first round (using the HTBI primer set) targeted the TCR CDR3. TCRdb re-called the multiplex PCR reads with MiXCR, one entry per CDR3 protein. The sample lists a few hundred thousand distinct CDR3 sequences; around 13% were seen once. Germline V lookup: CDR1 SGHDN, CDR2 FVKESK. Trimming left V 2 bases short and J 6 bases short, with 15 bases between. The CDR3 covers 15 residues. PBMCs were derived from roughly 10 ml fresh peripheral blood. Sequencing was performed on blood. The clonotype originates from a woman in her thirties or forties with Graves' ophthalmopathy. J is TRBJ2-3 and V is TRBV14; a weak D match, TRBD2 (5 bases). The CDR3 sequence: CASSQPALRGDTQYF. CDR3 DNA: TGTGCCAGCAGCCAACCGGCACTTCGAGGGGATACGCAGTATTTT.